Following are 10 T cell receptor beta chains from one sample sequenced in a study of cytomegalovirus exposure and HLA in healthy donors. In the PCR, 60 Vbeta and 13 Jbeta primers were used. Sequenced by immunoSEQ multiplex PCR; TCRdb stores in-frame clones only, minus some. The sample consists of more than 100,000 clones, roughly 80% of them appearing once. Material: PBMCs. The origin of the receptors is a man aged 40-55 years in good health and CMV-seronegative.

The CDR3 coding sequence is TGTGCCAGCAGCTACTCACAGGGTATGAACACTGAAGCTTTCTTT. This sequence encodes CASSYSQGMNTEAFF. The chain carries TRBV5-4 and TRBJ1-1; tentative D call: TRBD1 (6 bases). V shed 3 bases and J shed 0 bases, with 12 bases lying between them. CDR1 and CDR2 from the germline V gene are SGHNT and YYREEE (reference sequence). The CDR3 runs 15 residues.

This chain joins TRBV2 and TRBJ1-5; D gene uncertain. V lost 8 bases and J 0 bases, leaving 11 bases between the germline ends. The CDR3 length is 14 residues. CDR1 is SNHLY and CDR2 is FYNNEI in the germline V gene. For the CDR3, the DNA is TGTGCCAGCCAGTACAGTGGTAGCAATCAGCCCCAGCATTTT. Residues: CASQYSGSNQPQHF.

This clone came up a few times. This sample includes further DNA sequences coding for the same CDR3. The V and J genes are TRBV5-1 and TRBJ1-2, with TRBD1 matching over 8 bases. The V gene's germline CDR1 is SGHRS and CDR2 YFSETQ. J lost 4 bases, V lost 2 bases, and 4 bases had no gene match. This CDR3 is 14 amino acids long. The CDR3 reads CASSLGQGGYGYTF. CDR3 DNA: TGCGCCAGCAGCTTAGGACAGGGAGGCTATGGCTACACCTTC. Filled out from reference TRBV5-1 and TRBJ1-2, the complete variable domain reads KAGVTQTPRYLIKTRGQQVTLSCSPISGHRSVSWYQQTPGQGLQFLFEYFSETQRNKGNFPGRFSGRQFSNSRSEMNVSTLELGDSALYLCASSLGQGGYGYTFGSGTRLTVV.

The chain links TRBV18 to TRBJ2-3; perhaps TRBD1 as D (5 bases). Germline CDR1 KGHSH, CDR2 LQKENI. The CDR3 sequence is 14 residues long. The ends were cut back, 3 bases at V and 5 bases at J, with 12 bases in the middle. CDR3 region: CASSPNQGRDTQYF. CDR3 DNA sequence: TGTGCCAGCTCACCGAACCAGGGTAGAGATACGCAGTATTTT.

This clone was observed a few times. The chain uses TRBV28 and TRBJ1-2; the D is unclear. The CDR3 runs to 12 residues. Germline CDR1 MDHEN, CDR2 SYDVKM. With 6 bases removed from V and 8 bases from J, the gap between germline ends came to 13 bases. The CDR3 DNA sequence: TGTGCCAGCAGGCAAATTGGTGGCGGCTACACCTTC. Protein: CASRQIGGGYTF.

This clone has a handful of counts. This chain joins TRBV2 and TRBJ2-7, with TRBD1 identical over 7 bases. Per germline, CDR1 SNHLY and CDR2 FYNNEI. The CDR3 sequence is 16 residues long. The ends lost 6 bases at V and 12 bases at J; junction bases unmatched: 23. The CDR3 sequence is CASSLQSGTDVLSGYF. The CDR3 bases are TGTGCCAGCAGCCTCCAGTCCGGGACAGACGTCCTCTCGGGGTACTTC.

In its sample, this clone was seen a few times. The chain combines TRBV6-5 with TRBJ2-1, with TRBD2 matching 13 bases. The V segment lost 5 bases and the J segment 5 bases; nucleotides outside the gene matches: 3. Germline V gene sequence: CDR1 MNHEY, CDR2 SVGAGI. This CDR3 is built from 15 residues. CDR3 amino acids: CASSTGTSGNNEQFF. The CDR3 DNA reads TGTGCCAGCAGTACCGGGACTAGCGGGAACAATGAGCAGTTCTTC.

The chain recombines TRBV6-8 with TRBJ2-3; a weak D match, TRBD1 (5 bases). V shed 5 bases and J shed 2 bases, with 14 bases lying between them. There are 15 residues in the CDR3. Germline V gives CDR1 MNHGY, CDR2 SAAAGT. This chain's CDR3 is CASSPKGRVTDTQYF. DNA for the CDR3: TGTGCCAGCAGTCCTAAAGGCAGGGTCACAGATACGCAGTATTTT.

Written as DNA, the CDR3 is TGCGCCAGCAGCTTGGTTTCGGGGAATCAGCCCCAGCATTTT. Its protein product is CASSLVSGNQPQHF. The chain uses TRBV5-1 and TRBJ1-5; no clear D gene. Between the trimmed V and J ends, which lost 0 bases and 4 bases, there was a span of 8 bases. The length of the CDR3 is 14 residues. The germline V gene encodes CDR1 SGHRS and CDR2 YFSETQ.

The chain employs TRBV5-1 and TRBJ2-2; TRBD1 aligns across 10 bases. V gave up 7 bases and J gave up 6 bases; unmatched junction bases: 6. Germline values: CDR1 SGHRS, CDR2 YFSETQ. The CDR3 consists of 14 residues. The CDR3 here is CASWTGGRSGELFF. CDR3 nucleotide sequence: TGCGCCAGCTGGACAGGGGGGAGATCCGGGGAGCTGTTTTTT. Looking up the rest from reference TRBV5-1 and TRBJ2-2 gives the full variable domain: KAGVTQTPRYLIKTRGQQVTLSCSPISGHRSVSWYQQTPGQGLQFLFEYFSETQRNKGNFPGRFSGRQFSNSRSEMNVSTLELGDSALYLCASWTGGRSGELFFGEGSRLTVL.